The 20 T cell receptor beta chains in this list originate from one sample, sequenced in a study of cytomegalovirus exposure and HLA in healthy donors. The PCR contained 60 Vbeta and 13 Jbeta primers. This table comes from immunoSEQ multiplex PCR, and its TCRdb copy is limited to in-frame clones, with some not included. Among around 76,000 clones listed, approximately 80% were seen once. The sequencing sample was made of PBMCs. Source of these receptors: a woman aged 40 to 50 in good health and CMV-seropositive.

The genes are TRBV4-2 and TRBJ2-5, with 8 bases lining up with TRBD2. CDR1 and CDR2 (germline): LGHNA, YNFKEQ. This CDR3 is 14 amino acids long. After removal of 2 bases from V and 5 bases from J, the junction contained 4 bases not matched to a gene. CDR3 sequence: CASSQTSSGETQYF. The DNA of the CDR3 is TGTGCCAGCAGCCAAACCTCTAGCGGGGAGACCCAGTACTTC.

The chain is built from TRBV13 and TRBJ1-2, with 7 nucleotides matching TRBD1. V gave up 3 bases and J gave up 4 bases; unmatched junction bases: 8. There are 15 residues in the CDR3. The germline gives CDR1 PRHDT, CDR2 FYEKMQ (reference sequence). This chain's CDR3 is CASSLRQGRSYGYTF. The CDR3 DNA reads TGTGCCAGCAGCTTGAGACAGGGTCGATCCTATGGCTACACCTTC.

The chain links TRBV5-6 to TRBJ2-7; a possible D gene is TRBD2 (7 bases). Germline CDR1 reads SGHDT; CDR2 reads YYEEEE. With 0 bases removed from V and 4 bases from J, the gap between germline ends came to 17 bases. The CDR3 loop spans 16 amino acids. CDR3 sequence reads: CASSLAMGGRLYEQYF. For the CDR3, the DNA is TGTGCCAGCAGCTTGGCTATGGGGGGGCGTCTATACGAGCAGTACTTC. Based on the CDR3 plus reference TRBV5-6 and TRBJ2-7, the full variable domain is DAGVTQSPTHLIKTRGQQVTLRCSPKSGHDTVSWYQQALGQGPQFIFQYYEEEERQRGNFPDRFSGHQFPNYSSELNVNALLLGDSALYLCASSLAMGGRLYEQYFGPGTRLTVT.

This chain links TRBV9 with TRBJ1-1; D might be TRBD1 (5 bases). CDR1 SGDLS and CDR2 YYNGEE come from the germline V gene. V lost 3 bases to trimming and J lost 1 base, with 13 bases between them. The CDR3 is 15 residues long. Here the CDR3 DNA reads TGTGCCAGCAGCGCCTCCGCGGGGGAGAACACTGAAGCTTTCTTT. It is translated as CASSASAGENTEAFF.

The chain combines TRBV28 with TRBJ1-1, with TRBD1 matching 8 bases. The CDR3 has 14 residues. The trim removed 4 bases at V and 6 bases at J, leaving 7 bases unmatched. CDR1 and CDR2 from the germline V gene are MDHEN and SYDVKM. The CDR3 spells CASSSQQGVSEAFF. CDR3 in DNA: TGTGCCAGCAGTTCTCAACAGGGGGTATCTGAAGCTTTCTTT.

V is TRBV5-1 and J is TRBJ2-3; D is possibly TRBD1 (5 bases). The CDR3 loop spans 14 amino acids. Deletions cut 0 bases from V and 0 bases from J, with 5 bases between. CDR1 SGHRS and CDR2 YFSETQ come from the germline V gene. The CDR3: CASSLEGSTDTQYF. The CDR3 DNA follows: TGCGCCAGCAGCTTGGAGGGGAGCACAGATACGCAGTATTTT.

This rearrangement joins TRBV27 to TRBJ2-7; weak D call: TRBD1 (6 bases). V shed 6 bases and J shed 6 bases, with 21 bases lying between them. CDR3 size: 15 residues. Germline CDR1 MNHEY, CDR2 SMNVEV (reference sequence). CDR3 amino acids: CASRIGQNPNIEQYF. The CDR3 coding sequence is TGTGCCAGCAGGATCGGACAGAACCCCAATATCGAGCAGTACTTC.

In its sample, this clone was seen a few times. The V gene is TRBV27, the J gene TRBJ2-7; tentatively, D is TRBD1 (6 bases). This CDR3 region has 15 residues. Germline V gene lookup returns CDR1 MNHEY and CDR2 SMNVEV (reference sequence). V was pared by 5 bases and J by 3 bases, with 17 bases between. The CDR3 DNA sequence: TGTGCCAGCAGTCCCTACCACCCGACAGGCTACGAGCAGTACTTC. Its protein product is CASSPYHPTGYEQYF.

This clone turned up a few times. This chain links TRBV30 with TRBJ2-5; tentative D call: TRBD2 (5 bases). The CDR3 length is 15 residues. Looked up from germline, CDR1 is GTSNPN and CDR2 is SVGIG (reference sequence). V was shortened by 0 bases and J by 5 bases, with 16 bases between the two germline ends. Written as DNA, the CDR3 is TGTGCCTGGAGTGTACGGCCTACCAGCGGTGAGACCCAGTACTTC. Its protein is CAWSVRPTSGETQYF.

The chain employs TRBV4-3 and TRBJ2-1, with TRBD1 matching 10 bases. CDR3 length equals 18 residues. The ends lost 3 bases at V and 6 bases at J; junction bases unmatched: 14. Looked up from germline, CDR1 is LGHNA and CDR2 is YSLEER. This CDR3 is CASSHYGQGEWGGNEQFF. The CDR3, as DNA: TGCGCCAGCAGCCACTACGGACAGGGGGAATGGGGGGGCAATGAGCAGTTCTTC.

This clone was observed once. The CDR3 sequence is CSARTSGGVETQYF. CDR3 nucleotide sequence: TGCAGCGCCAGGACTAGCGGGGGAGTAGAGACCCAGTACTTC. V gene TRBV29-1 combines with J gene TRBJ2-5; 13 positions match TRBD2. Germline trimming cut 7 bases from V and 4 bases from J; bases unmatched to any gene: 6. The CDR3 covers 14 residues. CDR1 and CDR2 (germline): SQVTM, ANQGSEA.

This clone was detected only a few times. The rearrangement links TRBV2 to TRBJ1-2; the D gene is possibly TRBD1 (5 bases). Deletions cut 9 bases from V and 4 bases from J, with 15 bases between. The CDR3 loop spans 13 amino acids. Germline CDR1 SNHLY, CDR2 FYNNEI. Written as DNA, the CDR3 is TGTGCCAGTTGCGTAGGGGTCACCTATGGCTACACCTTC. It codes for CASCVGVTYGYTF.

The chain joins TRBV28 to TRBJ1-1; D call uncertain. V was trimmed by 7 bases and J by 6 bases, leaving 15 bases between them. The CDR3 has 13 residues. Looked up from germline, CDR1 is MDHEN and CDR2 is SYDVKM. The CDR3, as DNA: TGTGCCAGCACCGCAGACATGTCGGCTGAAGCTTTCTTT. Its protein is CASTADMSAEAFF. Full variable domain (remainder filled in from reference TRBV28 and TRBJ1-1): DVKVTQSSRYLVKRTGEKVFLECVQDMDHENMFWYRQDPGLGLRLIYFSYDVKMKEKGDIPEGYSVSREKKERFSLILESASTNQTSMYLCASTADMSAEAFFGQGTRLTVV.

This clone has more than one count but fewer than ten. The J gene is TRBJ1-5, the V gene TRBV5-1; TRBD1 is a possible D gene (6 bases). The CDR3 covers 15 residues. Germline V CDR1 and CDR2: SGHRS, YFSETQ. The V end lost 1 base, the J end lost 6 bases, and 14 bases lay between the germline ends. The CDR3 is CASSLLGGDGQPQHF. Here the CDR3 DNA reads TGCGCCAGCAGCTTGTTAGGGGGGGACGGTCAGCCCCAGCATTTT.

The rearrangement joins TRBV9 to TRBJ1-3, with 8 bases identical to TRBD1. Trimming removed 4 bases from V and 2 bases from J; junction bases left unmatched: 8. The CDR3 extends over 16 amino acids. Germline-derived CDR1 and CDR2 are SGDLS and YYNGEE. Written as DNA, the CDR3 is TGTGCCAGCAGCCTACAGGGGGGGATTACTGGAAACACCATATATTTT. Encoded protein: CASSLQGGITGNTIYF.

This clone appeared a few times. The V call is TRBV19, the J call TRBJ1-2; TRBD1 is a possible D gene (6 bases). V was trimmed by 4 bases and J by 3 bases, leaving 12 bases between them. Germline V lookup: CDR1 LNHDA, CDR2 SQIVND (reference sequence). The length of the CDR3 is 14 residues. CDR3 DNA: TGTGCCAGTAGTACCGCACAGGGTTACTATGGCTACACCTTC. Its protein product is CASSTAQGYYGYTF.

This clone was detected only a few times. This CDR3 is CASSQTGGAGDTQYF. DNA of the CDR3: TGTGCCAGCAGTCAGACAGGGGGCGCGGGCGATACGCAGTATTTT. The J gene is TRBJ2-3, the V gene TRBV28, with 10 bases fitting TRBD1. The CDR3 is 15 amino acids. The J segment lost 6 bases and the V segment lost 5 bases, leaving 8 bases of the junction unmatched. The germline V gene has CDR1 MDHEN and CDR2 SYDVKM.

This sequence joins TRBV14 and TRBJ2-2, with D maybe TRBD1 (6 bases). Germline V lookup: CDR1 SGHDN, CDR2 FVKESK. Trimming took 3 bases from V and 5 from J, leaving 7 bases between them. The CDR3 loop spans 13 amino acids. CDR3 DNA sequence: TGTGCCAGCAGCCACAGGGGAACCGGGGAGCTGTTTTTT. Its translation is CASSHRGTGELFF. The full variable domain, in which reference TRBV14 and TRBJ2-2 provide the parts outside the CDR3, is EAGVTQFPSHSVIEKGQTVTLRCDPISGHDNLYWYRRVMGKEIKFLLHFVKESKQDESGMPNNRFLAERTGGTYSTLKVQPAELEDSGVYFCASSHRGTGELFFGEGSRLTVL.

The gene calls are TRBV4-1 and TRBJ2-1, with D possibly matching TRBD1 (6 bases). Germline V gene sequence: CDR1 MGHRA, CDR2 YSYEKL. This CDR3 contains 18 residues. Trimming left V 0 bases short and J 0 bases short, with 15 bases between. The CDR3 DNA sequence: TGCGCCAGCAGCCAAGAGGCTATGAGGGGGTTCTCCTACAATGAGCAGTTCTTC. Protein sequence: CASSQEAMRGFSYNEQFF.

The chain uses TRBV7-6 and TRBJ2-2; unclear D gene. Trimming took 2 bases from V and 5 from J, leaving 15 bases between them. CDR1 is SGHVS and CDR2 is FNYEAQ in the germline V gene. This CDR3 is 16 amino acids long. The CDR3 DNA follows: TGTGCCAGCAGCTTACCCCCCCAGCGTCTAACCGGGGAGCTGTTTTTT. Translation: CASSLPPQRLTGELFF.